This T cell receptor beta chain appears in the sequencing data of a study of T-cell memory formation after mild COVID-19. Study overall: Clusters were largely donor specific.

Overall study results and limits: Mainly in CM and EM were contracting CD4+ clones; CD8+ were in EMRA. CD4/CD8 balance characterized clones contracting day 15 to 85, and CD4+ skew characterized later expanders.

In its sample, this clonotype was seen a few times. The antigen is unknown. TCR alpha and TCR beta cDNA libraries carrying sample barcodes and UMIs were produced by 5'RACE using constant-segment primers. TCRdb processed the 5' RACE reads anew with MiXCR; each CDR3 protein has one entry. The sample has hundreds of thousands of distinct CDR3 sequences, over 15% seen once; the top ten hold more than 10%. V shed 0 bases and J shed 7 bases, with 12 bases lying between them. The CDR3 covers 13 residues. Germline V gives CDR1 DFQATT, CDR2 SNEGSKA (reference sequence). The sequence was collected from an adult woman who had mild COVID-19 (a few samples of this study predate the infection). Cell type and time point are not known. The source material was PBMCs or a T cell subset sorted from them (not recorded which). The chain joins TRBV20-1 to TRBJ1-2, with a weak D call TRBD1 (5 bases). CDR3 in amino acids: CSARDRDGGGYTF. CDR3 DNA: TGCAGTGCTAGAGATCGTGATGGGGGTGGCTACACCTTC.